These T cell receptor beta chains were read from a single sample in a study of T cell repertoires in cytomegalovirus infection. TCRdb reprocessed the reads via MiXCR and lists one record per CDR3 protein. This table has around 490,000 distinct CDR3 sequences, 26% appearing once. The sequencing sample was made of PBMCs. All receptors derive from a human donor in good health (CMV status not recorded). Some clones in this sample may be carry-over from other donors' samples. Each CDR3 is given with its conserved first and last residue. Fields, in order: J gene, D gene, V gene, clone size, CDR3 protein, CDR3 DNA. D genes are given only for firm matches. Clone size is shown for a subset of rows, as once, few, many or a class of expanded clone.

j_call: TRBJ2-7; d_call: TRBD1; v_call: TRBV7-2; clone_size: .; cdr3_aa: CASSPDREHEQYF; cdr3_nt: TGTGCCAGCAGCCCGGACAGGGAACACGAGCAGTACTTC
j_call: TRBJ1-6; d_call: .; v_call: TRBV7-2; clone_size: .; cdr3_aa: CASSFLATNNSPLHF; cdr3_nt: TGTGCCAGCAGCTTTCTAGCGACAAATAATTCACCCCTCCACTTT
j_call: TRBJ1-6; d_call: .; v_call: TRBV20-1; clone_size: .; cdr3_aa: CSARGGSSNSPLHF; cdr3_nt: TGCAGTGCTAGAGGGGGCAGTAGTAATTCACCCCTCCACTTT
j_call: TRBJ1-3; d_call: .; v_call: TRBV7-2; clone_size: .; cdr3_aa: CASSFIDRGNTIYF; cdr3_nt: TGTGCCAGCAGCTTTATTGACAGGGGAAACACCATATATTTT
j_call: TRBJ2-2; d_call: .; v_call: TRBV28; clone_size: .; cdr3_aa: CASSLLFAGPGELFF; cdr3_nt: TGTGCCAGCAGTTTATTATTCGCGGGCCCCGGGGAGCTGTTTTTT
j_call: TRBJ1-2; d_call: .; v_call: TRBV20-1; clone_size: .; cdr3_aa: CSAPTREPIYGYTF; cdr3_nt: TGCAGTGCCCCTACCCGGGAACCCATCTATGGCTACACCTTC
j_call: TRBJ1-3; d_call: .; v_call: TRBV7-8; clone_size: .; cdr3_aa: CASSLEDTGIGNTIYF; cdr3_nt: TGTGCCAGCAGCTTAGAAGACACAGGGATTGGAAACACCATATATTTT
j_call: TRBJ2-1; d_call: TRBD2; v_call: TRBV7-7; clone_size: .; cdr3_aa: CASSLGALAGNEQFF; cdr3_nt: TGTGCCAGCAGCTTAGGGGCCTTAGCGGGCAATGAGCAGTTCTTC
j_call: TRBJ2-3; d_call: .; v_call: TRBV19; clone_size: few; cdr3_aa: CASTPDRDTQYF; cdr3_nt: TGTGCCAGTACCCCCGACAGAGATACGCAGTATTTT
j_call: TRBJ2-5; d_call: .; v_call: TRBV29-1; clone_size: .; cdr3_aa: CSVEGTETQYF; cdr3_nt: TGCAGCGTTGAGGGGACGGAGACCCAGTACTTC
j_call: TRBJ1-5; d_call: .; v_call: TRBV6-2/TRBV6-3; clone_size: many; cdr3_aa: CASRTGNQPQHF; cdr3_nt: TGTGCCAGCAGGACGGGTAATCAGCCCCAGCATTTT
j_call: TRBJ2-3; d_call: TRBD2; v_call: TRBV7-2; clone_size: many; cdr3_aa: CASSLQLAGGPYTQYF; cdr3_nt: TGTGCCAGCAGCTTACAACTAGCGGGAGGGCCATATACGCAGTATTTT
j_call: TRBJ2-1; d_call: TRBD1; v_call: TRBV28; clone_size: few; cdr3_aa: CASSLSGDREYNEQFF; cdr3_nt: TGTGCCAGCAGTCTCTCCGGGGACAGGGAATATAATGAGCAGTTCTTC
j_call: TRBJ2-5; d_call: .; v_call: TRBV28; clone_size: few; cdr3_aa: CASGTPGVLGETQYF; cdr3_nt: TGTGCCAGCGGCACCCCGGGAGTGCTTGGGGAGACCCAGTACTTC
j_call: TRBJ2-5; d_call: .; v_call: TRBV9; clone_size: few; cdr3_aa: CASSVAGLTQETQYF; cdr3_nt: TGTGCCAGCAGCGTAGCTGGGCTGACCCAAGAGACCCAGTACTTC